This T cell receptor (beta chain) was sequenced during a study of cytotoxic CD8 clonotypes in ibrutinib-treated CLL. The assay was immunoSEQ multiplex PCR, and TCRdb's table has in-frame clones only and misses some. Of around 200,000 clones in the sample, approximately 70% were seen once. This CDR3 is built from 14 residues. Germline assignment: CDR1 MNHEY and CDR2 SMNVEV (reference sequence). V lost 4 bases to trimming and J lost 8 bases, with 17 bases between them. The material sequenced was PBMCs, taken after 12 months of ibrutinib treatment. This clonotype was sampled from a human donor with chronic lymphocytic leukemia. V usage is TRBV27 and J usage is TRBJ1-2; perhaps TRBD1 as D (6 bases). CDR3: CASSSTRGAGGYTF. In DNA, the CDR3 is TGTGCCAGCAGTTCCACCCGGGGGGCGGGCGGCTACACCTTC.